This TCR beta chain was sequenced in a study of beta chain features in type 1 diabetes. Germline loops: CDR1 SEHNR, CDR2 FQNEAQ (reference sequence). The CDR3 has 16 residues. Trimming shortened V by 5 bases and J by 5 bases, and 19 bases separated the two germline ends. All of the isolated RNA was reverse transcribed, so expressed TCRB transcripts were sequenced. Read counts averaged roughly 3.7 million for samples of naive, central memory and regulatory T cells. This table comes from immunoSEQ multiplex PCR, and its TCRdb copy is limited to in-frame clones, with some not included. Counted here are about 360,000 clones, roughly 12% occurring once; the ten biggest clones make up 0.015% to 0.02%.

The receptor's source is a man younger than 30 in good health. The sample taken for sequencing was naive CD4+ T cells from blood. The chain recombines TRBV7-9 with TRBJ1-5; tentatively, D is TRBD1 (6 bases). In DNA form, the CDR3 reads TGTGCCAGCAGCCAAGGACAGTTTCCGCCGCATCAGCCCCAGCATTTT. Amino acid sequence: CASSQGQFPPHQPQHF.